Listed here are 20 T cell receptor beta chains from one sample, sequenced in a study of T cell changes during pregnancy in multiple sclerosis. Profiling relied on immunoSEQ multiplex PCR, and the TCRdb table lists in-frame clones only, not all of them. The table shows roughly 77,000 clones, with more than 90% occurring only once. Sequenced material: peripheral blood, taken in the second trimester of pregnancy. These receptors were taken from a female donor with multiple sclerosis, enrolled in a pregnancy study.

The J gene is TRBJ2-7, the V gene TRBV6-5; the match to TRBD1 covers 9 bases. Germline CDR1 and CDR2: MNHEY and SVGAGI. Germline trimming cut 2 bases from V and 7 bases from J; bases unmatched to any gene: 6. The CDR3 contains 14 residues. The CDR3 DNA reads TGTGCCAGCAGTTACCCGGGACAGGGAGAGGAGCAGTACTTC. Translation gives CASSYPGQGEEQYF.

The chain combines TRBV6-5 with TRBJ2-7; tentatively, D is TRBD2 (6 bases). V lost 2 bases and J lost 0, with 8 bases in between. This CDR3 is 14 amino acids long. Germline-derived CDR1 and CDR2 are MNHEY and SVGAGI. The CDR3 sequence is CASSYAGSSYEQYF. CDR3 in DNA: TGTGCCAGCAGTTACGCGGGAAGCTCCTACGAGCAGTACTTC.

This chain joins TRBV11-2 and TRBJ2-6, with 7 bases identical to TRBD1. The CDR3 is 17 residues long. CDR1 and CDR2 (germline): SGHAT, FQNNGV. The junction had 8 bases not matched to a gene; V was cut back by 6 bases and J by 0 bases. CDR3 DNA: TGTGCCAGCAGGGGACACAGGGGAATCTCTGGGGCCAACGTCCTGACTTTC. It yields the protein CASRGHRGISGANVLTF.

The rearrangement uses TRBV19 and TRBJ2-1; 14 nucleotides agree with TRBD2. Trimming at V came to 4 bases and at J to 1 base, leaving 6 bases not matched to a gene. This CDR3 contains 18 residues. Germline V gene lookup returns CDR1 LNHDA and CDR2 SQIVND (reference sequence). The CDR3 bases are TGTGCCAGTAGTAGGGGACTAGCGGGAGATTATTCCTACAATGAGCAGTTCTTC. This codes for CASSRGLAGDYSYNEQFF. Full variable domain (rest looked up from reference TRBV19 and TRBJ2-1): DGGITQSPKYLFRKEGQNVTLSCEQNLNHDAMYWYRQDPGQGLRLIYYSQIVNDFQKGDIAEGYSVSREKKESFPLTVTSAQKNPTAFYLCASSRGLAGDYSYNEQFFGPGTRLTVL.

The rearrangement joins TRBV4-3 to TRBJ1-2; D may be TRBD1 (5 bases). Germline values: CDR1 LGHNA, CDR2 YSLEER. The CDR3 has 16 residues. Trimming removed 0 bases from V and 6 bases from J, with 17 bases in between. The CDR3 DNA reads TGCGCCAGCAGCCAAGATCCGGGGGGACTTCAGAATGGCTACACCTTC. Translating it yields CASSQDPGGLQNGYTF.

The chain uses TRBV19 and TRBJ1-1, with a weak D call TRBD1 (5 bases). The germline CDR1 and CDR2 sequences are LNHDA and SQIVND (reference sequence). V dropped 9 bases and J dropped 7 bases, with 21 bases sitting between them. The CDR3 extends over 14 amino acids. CDR3 amino acids: CASRWAGQKYEAFF. The DNA of the CDR3 is TGTGCCAGCCGCTGGGCAGGGCAGAAGTATGAAGCTTTCTTT.

The chain combines TRBV6-1 with TRBJ1-1; D is possibly TRBD1 (6 bases). Germline V CDR1 and CDR2: MNHNS, SASEGT. Trimming left V 4 bases short and J 0 bases short, with 18 bases between. The CDR3 totals 17 residues. Here the CDR3 reads CASSVHRSRGMNTEAFF. In nucleotides, the CDR3 is TGTGCCAGCAGTGTTCACAGATCTAGGGGGATGAACACTGAAGCTTTCTTT.

The V gene is TRBV11-3, the J gene TRBJ2-7, with 9 bases aligning to TRBD1. This CDR3 contains 16 residues. Germline V gene sequence: CDR1 SGHNT, CDR2 YENEEA. The junction had 7 bases not matched to a gene; V was cut back by 0 bases and J by 4 bases. CDR3 sequence: CASSLEKTGGNYEQYF. The CDR3 nucleotides read TGTGCCAGCAGCTTAGAGAAGACAGGGGGGAATTACGAGCAGTACTTC. Full variable domain (missing parts from reference TRBV11-3 and TRBJ2-7): EAGVVQSPRYKIIEKKQPVAFWCNPISGHNTLYWYLQNLGQGPELLIRYENEEAVDDSQLPKDRFSAERLKGVDSTLKIQPAELGDSAVYLCASSLEKTGGNYEQYFGPGTRLTVT.

The chain carries TRBV5-1 and TRBJ1-3; a weak D match, TRBD1 (6 bases). Looked up from germline, CDR1 is SGHRS and CDR2 is YFSETQ. Trimming left V 5 bases short and J 4 bases short, with 16 bases between. The CDR3 runs to 15 residues. CDR3: CASRYTQGSGNTIYF. The CDR3 DNA sequence: TGCGCCAGCAGATATACTCAGGGGTCCGGAAACACCATATATTTT.

The chain couples TRBV7-3 to TRBJ1-1, with 12 bases matching TRBD1. Germline CDR1 is SGHTA and CDR2 is FQGTGA. This CDR3 spans 15 amino acids. V trimming: 6 bases; J trimming: 5 bases; junction bases outside the gene matches: 7. The CDR3 DNA follows: TGTGCCAGCAGTAGGGACAGGGGGCCGGTGACTGAAGCTTTCTTT. It encodes CASSRDRGPVTEAFF.

The CDR3 reads CASSPPGDSASYEQYF. The CDR3 bases are TGTGCCAGCTCACCACCGGGTGACAGCGCCTCCTACGAGCAGTACTTC. The chain couples TRBV18 to TRBJ2-7; tentative D call: TRBD1 (5 bases). The CDR3 is 16 amino acids. Trimming took off 0 bases at V and 0 bases at J, with 12 bases between the two ends. Germline-derived CDR1 and CDR2 are KGHSH and LQKENI.

V and J are TRBV6-6 and TRBJ2-5; TRBD2 aligns across 10 bases. The CDR3 contains 13 residues. CDR1 MNHNY and CDR2 SVGAGI come from the germline V gene (reference sequence). The CDR3 is CALGAGGPETQYF. The DNA for the CDR3 is TGTGCTTTGGGAGCGGGGGGGCCGGAGACCCAGTACTTC.

J is TRBJ1-2 and V is TRBV15; D is possibly TRBD1 (6 bases). V shed 0 bases and J shed 1 base, with 12 bases lying between them. The V gene's germline CDR1 is LNHNV and CDR2 YYDKDF (reference sequence). The CDR3 extends over 16 amino acids. This CDR3 reads CATSRDLGQLNYGYTF. The CDR3 region has the DNA TGTGCCACCAGCAGAGATTTAGGACAGCTTAACTATGGCTACACCTTC.

V usage is TRBV2 and J usage is TRBJ1-1; 7 bases fit TRBD1. The CDR3 has 15 residues. Germline CDR1 SNHLY, CDR2 FYNNEI. Losses at the gene ends were 7 bases for V and 1 base for J; bases not matched to a gene: 9. As DNA, the CDR3 is TGTGCCAGCATAGGACAGGCAGTACGGAACACTGAAGCTTTCTTT. As protein: CASIGQAVRNTEAFF.

J is TRBJ1-6 and V is TRBV11-3; 9 bases match TRBD1. The CDR3 sequence is 15 residues long. Germline V gives CDR1 SGHNT, CDR2 YENEEA. Germline trimming cut 4 bases from V and 10 bases from J; bases unmatched to any gene: 8. The CDR3 reads CASSSGWTGDSPLHF. CDR3 nucleotides: TGTGCCAGCAGCTCAGGGTGGACAGGGGACTCACCCCTCCACTTT.

The V gene is TRBV6-1, the J gene TRBJ2-1; D is ambiguous. Germline values: CDR1 MNHNS, CDR2 SASEGT. The CDR3 is 13 amino acids. V was shortened by 3 bases and J by 5 bases, with 8 bases between the two germline ends. CDR3 region: CASSDSAHNEQFF. In DNA, the CDR3 is TGTGCCAGCAGTGACAGCGCCCACAATGAGCAGTTCTTC.

This chain connects TRBV28 to TRBJ2-2; TRBD1 is a possible D gene (5 bases). Deletions cut 6 bases from V and 7 bases from J, with 12 bases between. CDR3 length: 13 amino acids. Germline loops: CDR1 MDHEN, CDR2 SYDVKM. The CDR3 coding sequence is TGTGCCAGCAGCCGCGGACAAGTCGGGGAGCTGTTTTTT. Its protein product is CASSRGQVGELFF.

J is TRBJ2-3 and V is TRBV5-6, with D possibly matching TRBD2 (5 bases). Germline V gene sequence: CDR1 SGHDT, CDR2 YYEEEE. CDR3 length: 16 residues. Trimming left V 1 base short and J 0 bases short, with 12 bases between. The CDR3 DNA reads as TGTGCCAGCAGCTTGCCCTGGAGGTCTAGCACAGATACGCAGTATTTT. This gives the protein CASSLPWRSSTDTQYF.

This sequence joins TRBV9 and TRBJ2-5; 10 bases agree with TRBD1. CDR3 size: 17 residues. CDR1 and CDR2 (germline): SGDLS, YYNGEE. The ends lost 4 bases at V and 4 bases at J; junction bases unmatched: 13. The DNA for the CDR3 is TGTGCCAGCAGCCCGAGGCCCCTGACAGGGGGCGGAGAGACCCAGTACTTC. Its protein is CASSPRPLTGGGETQYF.

V usage is TRBV7-3 and J usage is TRBJ2-3; maybe TRBD1 (6 bases). The CDR3 is 14 residues long. The V gene's germline CDR1 is SGHTA and CDR2 FQGTGA. V was pared by 2 bases and J by 2 bases, with 8 bases between. The CDR3 region is CASSLDRITDTQYF. DNA for the CDR3: TGTGCCAGCAGCTTAGACAGGATCACAGATACGCAGTATTTT.